This entry describes one T cell receptor beta chain. Antigen: not known. The data belong to a study of cytomegalovirus exposure and HLA in healthy donors. Findings and limits, study-wide: A later analysis associated 16,951 TCR beta sequences with HLA alleles at a 0.05 false discovery rate.

60 Vbeta and 13 Jbeta primers were used in PCR. Assay: immunoSEQ multiplex PCR; the TCRdb copy retains only in-frame clones and omits some. Among approximately 81,000 clones listed, less than 85% were seen once. Germline values: CDR1 SGHRS, CDR2 YFSETQ. The CDR3 has 13 amino acids. V was cut by 5 bases and J by 3 bases, with 10 bases left in between. The specimen was PBMCs. The source is a woman between 45 and 60 years old in good health and CMV-seronegative. The chain links TRBV5-1 to TRBJ2-3; D is unclear. The CDR3 loop is CASSPGETDTQYF. CDR3 coding DNA: TGCGCCAGCAGTCCCGGAGAGACAGATACGCAGTATTTT.